This entry describes one TCR beta chain. Antigen: not known. CDR1 SGDLS and CDR2 YYNGEE come from the germline V gene. Trimming left V 3 bases short and J 0 bases short, with 10 bases between. CDR3 length: 15 amino acids. Naive CD8 cells lacked CD45RO, underwent positive selection for CCR7 and left out terminally differentiated effector memory CD45RA+ cells. Adult Caucasians living in Nashville, Tennessee made up all of the donors. The data derive from a study of shared clonotypes between healthy human individuals. Study as a whole: Sampling drew on donors who were a couple of women and a few men aged 18 to 49. Overall study findings and caveats: With few donors, the genetic and exposure-history diversity represented was limited. The researchers took only blood, and tissue repertoires probably look different.

Libraries were prepared by immunoSEQ multiplex PCR; TCRdb keeps only in-frame clonotypes and omits some of them. The data contain roughly 550,000 clones, roughly 95% of them singletons. Material for sequencing was naive CD8+ T cells sorted from blood. This sequence joins TRBV9 and TRBJ1-3, with D unclear. This receptor was identified in a woman in her twenties or thirties in good health. The CDR3 loop reads CASSAGGTSGNTIYF. The CDR3 bases are TGTGCCAGCAGCGCCGGAGGCACCTCTGGAAACACCATATATTTT.